This T cell receptor beta chain was sequenced during a study of OX40 agonist ivuxolimab in advanced cancers. At the level of the study: Having had anti-PD-1, anti-PD-L1 or anti-CTLA-4 therapy before was allowed, and approximately 40% had some.

Blood samples were obtained at baseline, cycle 4 day 1, and cycle 7 day 1. Details on this clone: Its antigen is as yet unknown.

Clones were read by immunoSEQ multiplex PCR, and TCRdb kept only the in-frame ones, dropping some. The sample yields under 85,000 clones, roughly 87% seen once. Study-level results: At doses 0.1 to 3.0 mg/kg, CD4+ and CD8+ clones expanded.

This CDR3 contains 15 residues. V lost 6 bases and J lost 1, with 13 bases in between. Germline-derived CDR1 and CDR2 are SNHLY and FYNNEI. The sample here was CD4+ or CD8+ T cells sorted from blood, taken in a trial of the OX40 agonist ivuxolimab. This rearrangement joins TRBV2 to TRBJ1-5; no clear D gene. This receptor was obtained from an adult with an advanced solid tumor such as melanoma, head and neck, liver or kidney cancer. The CDR3 DNA sequence: TGTGCCAGCAGGGCGGAATCAACCAGCAATCAGCCCCAGCATTTT. This encodes CASRAESTSNQPQHF.